Below, 22 T cell receptor beta chains from the same sample are listed, as sequenced in a study of cytomegalovirus exposure and HLA in healthy donors. PCR primers comprised 60 Vbeta and 13 Jbeta primers. The table came from immunoSEQ multiplex PCR; TCRdb's copy has only in-frame clones and leaves some out. Here the sample spans roughly 120,000 clones, approximately 80% being singletons. The sample consisted of PBMCs. These receptors originate from a human donor in good health.

The chain has TRBV5-6 and TRBJ2-1; TRBD2 might be the D (6 bases). Germline V gene lookup returns CDR1 SGHDT and CDR2 YYEEEE. The V end was cut by 2 bases, the J end by 1 base, with 10 bases between. The CDR3 extends over 15 amino acids. The CDR3 DNA reads as TGTGCCAGCAGCTTTGGGGGGACTTCCTACAATGAGCAGTTCTTC. Its protein product is CASSFGGTSYNEQFF.

V is TRBV2 and J is TRBJ1-2; D possibly corresponds to TRBD1 (6 bases). CDR3 length: 14 residues. Germline V gives CDR1 SNHLY, CDR2 FYNNEI. With 6 bases removed from V and 4 bases from J, the gap between germline ends came to 15 bases. CDR3 region: CASRSTGIAYGYTF. The DNA of the CDR3 is TGTGCCAGCAGGTCCACAGGGATCGCCTATGGCTACACCTTC. Full variable domain (remainder filled in from reference TRBV2 and TRBJ1-2): EPEVTQTPSHQVTQMGQEVILRCVPISNHLYFYWYRQILGQKVEFLVSFYNNEISEKSEIFDDQFSVERPDGSNFTLKIRSTKLEDSAMYFCASRSTGIAYGYTFGSGTRLTVV.

The chain combines TRBV10-3 with TRBJ2-7, with 11 bases identical to TRBD2. The CDR3 is made up of 15 amino acids. Germline V gene data show CDR1 as ENHRY and CDR2 as SYGVKD. J gave up 2 bases and V 4 bases, and 4 bases lay outside the gene matches. CDR3 nucleotides: TGTGCCATCAGTGCACTAGCGGGAGAGGCCTACGAGCAGTACTTC. As protein: CAISALAGEAYEQYF.

The chain recombines TRBV28 with TRBJ2-2, with D hard to call. The ends were cut back, 3 bases at V and 1 base at J, with 3 bases in the middle. The CDR3 has 13 residues. The germline gives CDR1 MDHEN, CDR2 SYDVKM. The DNA of the CDR3 is TGTGCCAGCAGTTTCAAGAACACCGGGGAGCTGTTTTTT. Translated: CASSFKNTGELFF.

The chain uses TRBV9 and TRBJ2-5; the match to TRBD1 covers 12 bases. Looked up from germline, CDR1 is SGDLS and CDR2 is YYNGEE. The CDR3 contains 16 residues. V gave up 3 bases and J gave up 2 bases; unmatched junction bases: 5. CDR3 in amino acids: CASSEGQGARQETQYF. CDR3 nucleotides: TGTGCCAGCAGCGAGGGACAGGGGGCCAGACAAGAGACCCAGTACTTC.

This clone was recorded once. The junction departs from the called germline gene at one end, perhaps through a read error. V and J are TRBV10-3 and TRBJ1-2; the D gene is possibly TRBD1 (5 bases). CDR3 size: 13 residues. The germline CDR1 and CDR2 sequences are ENHRY and SYGVKD. The CDR3 coding sequence is TGTGCCGTCAGGTTTGGCGGGGGGGATGGCTACACCTTC. Translated, it gives CAVRFGGGDGYTF.

The chain couples TRBV28 to TRBJ2-3; weak D call: TRBD2 (5 bases). The CDR3 totals 15 residues. V lost 6 bases and J 0 bases, leaving 13 bases between the germline ends. The V gene's germline CDR1 is MDHEN and CDR2 SYDVKM. The chain's CDR3 is CASSSSGPSTDTQYF. The CDR3 nucleotides read TGTGCCAGCAGCTCGAGCGGACCTAGCACAGATACGCAGTATTTT.

This clone was seen only once. The V gene is TRBV11-3, the J gene TRBJ2-1; TRBD1 matches 7 bases. Germline V gene lookup returns CDR1 SGHNT and CDR2 YENEEA. CDR3 length equals 13 residues. V dropped 4 bases and J dropped 9; count of bases not matched to a gene: 6. For the CDR3, the DNA is TGTGCCAGCAGCTCGGCGACAGGGATTGAGCAGTTCTTC. Protein sequence: CASSSATGIEQFF.

This rearrangement joins TRBV19 to TRBJ1-2; D gene ambiguous. CDR1 is LNHDA, CDR2 SQIVND, per germline (reference sequence). V lost 4 bases, J lost 0 bases, and 15 bases lay in between. This CDR3 region has 16 residues. CDR3 nucleotides: TGTGCCAGTAGTAACGCTCGACAAGATTCTAACTATGGCTACACCTTC. Translating gives CASSNARQDSNYGYTF.

DNA for the CDR3: TGTGCCAGCGCTTGGACAGGGGAGGTCGGCTATGGCTACACCTTC. Amino acid sequence: CASAWTGEVGYGYTF. The chain carries TRBV2 and TRBJ1-2, with TRBD1 identical over 9 bases. The CDR3 runs to 15 residues. Germline loops: CDR1 SNHLY, CDR2 FYNNEI. V was clipped by 8 bases and J by 4 bases; unmatched bases: 11. Full variable domain (outside the CDR3, taken from reference TRBV2 and TRBJ1-2): EPEVTQTPSHQVTQMGQEVILRCVPISNHLYFYWYRQILGQKVEFLVSFYNNEISEKSEIFDDQFSVERPDGSNFTLKIRSTKLEDSAMYFCASAWTGEVGYGYTFGSGTRLTVV.

This clone came up a few times. This chain connects TRBV5-4 to TRBJ1-1; D is perhaps TRBD1 (5 bases). Germline CDR1 SGHNT, CDR2 YYREEE (reference sequence). Trimming left V 3 bases short and J 7 bases short, with 7 bases between. The CDR3 consists of 11 residues. CDR3 in amino acids: CASSSTDEAFF. As DNA, the CDR3 is TGTGCCAGCAGCTCGACAGATGAAGCTTTCTTT.

The rearrangement uses TRBV27 and TRBJ2-2; D uncertain. V was trimmed by 1 base and J by 4 bases, leaving 4 bases between them. Germline assignment: CDR1 MNHEY and CDR2 SMNVEV (reference sequence). The CDR3 runs to 13 residues. CDR3 protein: CASSLYRTGELFF. The CDR3 nucleotides are TGTGCCAGCAGTTTATATCGCACCGGGGAGCTGTTTTTT.

The chain recombines TRBV6-6 with TRBJ1-4, with 8 bases lining up with TRBD1. CDR3 length equals 15 residues. Germline V lookup: CDR1 MNHNY, CDR2 SVGAGI (reference sequence). Germline trimming cut 2 bases from V and 3 bases from J; bases unmatched to any gene: 2. CDR3 sequence (DNA): TGTGCCAGCAGTTACAACAGGGGGTCTAATGAAAAACTGTTTTTT. Amino acids: CASSYNRGSNEKLFF.

The chain recombines TRBV28 with TRBJ1-1, with D possibly matching TRBD1 (6 bases). The V gene's germline CDR1 is MDHEN and CDR2 SYDVKM. V lost 5 bases, J lost 0 bases, and 19 bases lay in between. The CDR3 is 17 amino acids. Here the CDR3 DNA reads TGTGCCAGCAGTCCAGTTAGGGGGGGACGTTTGAACACTGAAGCTTTCTTT. Amino acids: CASSPVRGGRLNTEAFF.

The CDR3 loop is CASSLARTSPNTDTQYF. Written as DNA, the CDR3 is TGTGCCAGCAGCTTAGCTCGGACTAGCCCTAACACAGATACGCAGTATTTT. V usage is TRBV11-1 and J usage is TRBJ2-3, with 8 bases lining up with TRBD2. Germline V gives CDR1 SGHAT, CDR2 FQDESV (reference sequence). The CDR3 sequence is 17 residues long. The ends lost 0 bases at V and 2 bases at J; junction bases unmatched: 7.

The chain employs TRBV2 and TRBJ1-5; D unclear. Trimming took off 5 bases at V and 4 bases at J, with 9 bases between the two ends. Germline CDR1 reads SNHLY; CDR2 reads FYNNEI. The length of the CDR3 is 13 residues. The CDR3 region is CASSLTGNQPQHF. Written as DNA, the CDR3 is TGTGCCAGCAGTCTGACTGGTAATCAGCCCCAGCATTTT.

This chain uses TRBV7-9 with TRBJ2-1, with 10 bases fitting TRBD2. The CDR3 totals 15 residues. Germline V lookup: CDR1 SEHNR, CDR2 FQNEAQ (reference sequence). Trimming cost V 5 bases and J 0 bases; bases outside gene matches: 1. CDR3 sequence: CASSASGSSYNEQFF. In nucleotides, the CDR3 is TGTGCCAGCAGCGCTAGCGGGAGCTCCTACAATGAGCAGTTCTTC.

This clone was recorded a few times. V and J are TRBV6-1 and TRBJ2-7, with TRBD1 matching over 8 bases. The CDR3 loop spans 15 amino acids. V lost 0 bases to trimming and J lost 3 bases; unmatched junction nucleotides: 4. CDR1 and CDR2 from the germline V gene are MNHNS and SASEGT. CDR3 sequence (DNA): TGTGCCAGCAGTGAAGCGTCCACAGGGGGCTACGAGCAGTACTTC. It specifies CASSEASTGGYEQYF.

V and J are TRBV7-9 and TRBJ2-7; 14 nucleotides align to TRBD2. CDR1 is SEHNR and CDR2 is FQNEAQ in the germline V gene (reference sequence). This CDR3 comprises 15 residues. Trimming removed 6 bases from V and 6 bases from J; junction bases left unmatched: 7. In nucleotides, the CDR3 is TGTGCCAGCAGTCAGACTAGCGGGAGGGGTCTCGAGCAGTACTTC. Translated: CASSQTSGRGLEQYF.

CDR3 in amino acids: CASSYPGGETQYF. The DNA of the CDR3 is TGTGCCAGCAGCTACCCGGGAGGGGAGACCCAGTACTTC. The chain has TRBV7-7 and TRBJ2-5; 8 nucleotides agree with TRBD2. After removal of 4 bases from V and 5 bases from J, the junction contained 3 bases not matched to a gene. In germline, CDR1 is SSHAT, CDR2 FNYEAQ (reference sequence). This CDR3 is built from 13 residues.

This chain connects TRBV19 to TRBJ1-1; D may be TRBD1 (6 bases). The CDR3 spans 15 residues. Per germline, CDR1 LNHDA and CDR2 SQIVND (reference sequence). V lost 8 bases and J lost 0, with 16 bases in between. The CDR3 DNA reads TGTGCCAGTTCGGGGGGCTCCGTTATGAACACTGAAGCTTTCTTT. It translates to CASSGGSVMNTEAFF. The whole variable domain, remainder taken from reference TRBV19 and TRBJ1-1, is DGGITQSPKYLFRKEGQNVTLSCEQNLNHDAMYWYRQDPGQGLRLIYYSQIVNDFQKGDIAEGYSVSREKKESFPLTVTSAQKNPTAFYLCASSGGSVMNTEAFFGQGTRLTVV.

This clone was counted a single time. This chain uses TRBV6-5 with TRBJ2-7, with D maybe TRBD2 (7 bases). Germline V gene sequence: CDR1 MNHEY, CDR2 SVGAGI. CDR3 length equals 13 residues. Trimming took off 6 bases at V and 7 bases at J, with 16 bases between the two ends. As DNA, the CDR3 is TGTGCCAGCAGCCCGGGGGGCTCTGAAGAGCAGTACTTC. Protein product: CASSPGGSEEQYF.